This T cell receptor beta chain appears in the sequencing data of a study of T cells after somatic rescue of genetic block. Assay: immunoSEQ multiplex PCR; the TCRdb copy retains only in-frame clones and omits some. The sample includes roughly 13,000 clones, roughly two thirds of them seen just once. The length of the CDR3 is 15 residues. Per germline, CDR1 MNHEY and CDR2 SVGAGI. The ends were cut back, 6 bases at V and 2 bases at J, with 16 bases in the middle. Only one count was recorded for this clone. This chain connects TRBV6-5 to TRBJ2-5, with D perhaps TRBD1 or TRBD2 (6 bases each). Sequencing was performed on peripheral blood mononuclear cells (PBMCs). The TCR comes from a boy under 18. The CDR3 reads CASSRLGGRQETQYF. As DNA, the CDR3 is TGTGCCAGCAGCCGACTAGGGGGGCGACAAGAGACCCAGTACTTC.